Detailed here is one T cell receptor beta chain. Its antigen is as yet unknown. Using immunoSEQ multiplex PCR, the repertoire was profiled, and TCRdb retains in-frame clones only, with some absent. Here the sample spans tens of thousands of clones, approximately 95% being singletons. Germline V CDR1 and CDR2: MDHEN, SYDVKM. The V segment lost 2 bases and the J segment 7 bases; nucleotides outside the gene matches: 3. The CDR3 loop spans 15 amino acids. These data come from a study of graft-versus-host responses after intestinal transplantation. For the study at large: Recipients had multivisceral, liver-intestinal, or isolated intestinal transplants. Findings and limits, study-wide: Across patients carrying graft-donor T cell macrochimerism, allografts held high graft-versus-host to host-versus-graft clonal ratios. Detected in recipient marrow were GvH clones, some of which were first observed in ileum or blood.

The sequence came from a human donor who was the organ donor for an intestinal transplant. Source: unstimulated CD4+ T cells sorted from spleen or lymph node cells, taken before transplant. V is TRBV28 and J is TRBJ1-6; 9 nucleotides agree with TRBD1. Written as DNA, the CDR3 is TGTGCCAGCAGTTTACTGGGACAGGGAAATTCACCCCTCCACTTT. Translating gives CASSLLGQGNSPLHF.